These 14 T cell receptor beta chains came from one sample sequenced in a study of spatial heterogeneity in lung cancer. A single record per CDR3 protein comes from TCRdb applying MiXCR to the 5' RACE reads. In total, the table holds 56 distinct CDR3 sequences. Time point: blood at routine non-recurrence follow-up after resection. Sequences were derived from PBMCs, sampled at follow-up. These TCRs come from a male donor with early-stage non-small cell lung cancer.

Turning to this clonotype: The junction shows a germline mismatch at one end, possibly a read error. The library was prepared for alpha chains; this beta chain is a stray read, so its frequency means little. The CDR3: CSARDPGPFSTYVF. The CDR3 nucleotides are TGCAGTGCTAGAGATCCCGGGCCATTTTCCACCTACGTATTC. The genes are TRBV20-1 and TRBJ2-7, with D unclear. Germline V gene lookup returns CDR1 DFQATT and CDR2 SNEGSKA (reference sequence). The CDR3 contains 14 residues.

About this clonotype itself: Because this beta chain is a stray read in a library intended to capture alpha chains, its abundance should not be given much weight. The DNA for the CDR3 is TGTGCCAGCACCACGCACAACACCGGGGAGCTGTTTTTT. Protein: CASTTHNTGELFF. The chain uses TRBV9 and TRBJ2-2; no clear D. Per germline, CDR1 SGDLS and CDR2 YYNGEE. The CDR3 has 13 amino acids. Trimming cost V 6 bases and J 2 bases, with 8 bases left between them.

Regarding this clonotype: This beta chain represents an off-target read in a library built for alpha chains; its size is of limited meaning. The V and J genes are TRBV6-1 and TRBJ2-7; D might be TRBD1 (6 bases). The CDR3 loop spans 13 amino acids. Trimming stripped 5 bases from V and 4 bases from J, with 12 bases between. Germline CDR1 reads MNHNS; CDR2 reads SASEGT. Here the CDR3 reads CASSFTQGYEQYF. CDR3 DNA: TGTGCCAGCAGTTTCACCCAGGGGTACGAGCAGTACTTC.

A note on this clonotype: This beta chain was picked up by a library intended for alpha chains and is off target, so its count carries little meaning. The chain uses TRBV29-1 and TRBJ1-1; D is perhaps TRBD1 (5 bases). CDR1 SQVTM and CDR2 ANQGSEA come from the germline V gene. V was clipped by 3 bases and J by 4 bases, with 12 bases between them. The CDR3 is 13 amino acids. This CDR3 reads CSVEGRRGTEAFF. The CDR3 nucleotides are TGCAGCGTTGAGGGACGGAGGGGCACTGAAGCTTTCTTT.

To note about this clonotype: Because the library targeted alpha chains, this beta chain is an off-target read whose size means little. The rearrangement links TRBV4-3 to TRBJ2-2; D gene uncertain. Germline-derived CDR1 and CDR2 are LGHNA and YSLEER. V was cut by 0 bases and J by 7 bases, with 9 bases left in between. CDR3 length: 14 residues. For the CDR3, the DNA is TGCGCCAGCAGCCAAGAAGGCGTATACGGGGAGCTGTTTTTT. As protein: CASSQEGVYGELFF.

Points on this clonotype: This beta chain was picked up by a library intended for alpha chains and is off target, so its count carries little meaning. This rearrangement joins TRBV7-9 to TRBJ2-7; tentative D call: TRBD2 (6 bases). Deletions cut 6 bases from V and 5 bases from J, with 17 bases between. The CDR3 spans 14 residues. Germline V gene lookup returns CDR1 SEHNR and CDR2 FQNEAQ (reference sequence). CDR3 region: CASRPDYSRDEQYF. CDR3 bases: TGTGCCAGCAGACCGGACTATTCTCGGGACGAGCAGTACTTC.

This clonotype appeared a few times. This beta chain slipped into a library made for alpha chains as a stray read, so its size is not meaningful. V gene TRBV23-1 combines with J gene TRBJ2-4; 13 bases agree with TRBD2. TRBV23-1 is recorded as an ORF, its role being uncertain. The CDR3 has 14 amino acids. With 9 bases clipped from V and 6 bases from J, the junction kept 5 bases outside the gene matches. This chain's CDR3 is CARATSGRRNIQYF. The CDR3 DNA reads as TGCGCCAGAGCGACTAGCGGGAGGAGAAACATTCAGTACTTC.

A remark on this clonotype: This beta chain appears as a stray read in a library generated for alpha chains; its size is not informative. This chain uses TRBV2 with TRBJ2-3; TRBD2 matches 10 bases. CDR3 size: 16 residues. Germline V gene data show CDR1 as SNHLY and CDR2 as FYNNEI. After removal of 1 base from V and 0 bases from J, the junction contained 1 base not matched to a gene. The CDR3 region is CASSEGTSGSTDTQYF. The CDR3 coding sequence is TGTGCCAGCAGTGAAGGGACTAGCGGTAGCACAGATACGCAGTATTTT.

On this clonotype itself: A library made for alpha chains picked up this beta chain off target, so its size means little. This chain connects TRBV12-2 to TRBJ1-4; TRBD1 was called by the table and not checked on the DNA. TRBV12-2 counts as a pseudogene. The CDR3 is 16 residues long. CDR3 sequence reads: CAPSLTLTATNEKLFF. CDR3 DNA sequence: TGTGCTCCTTCCCTTACCCTGACCGCAACTAATGAAAAACTGTTTTTT.

As concerns this clonotype: This beta chain is a stray sequence in a library constructed for alpha chains; its clone size is not meaningful. The chain is built from TRBV5-1 and TRBJ1-1; D gene unclear. CDR3 size: 13 residues. The V gene lost 0 bases and the J gene lost 1 base, with 4 bases spanning the gap. The germline CDR1 and CDR2 sequences are SGHRS and YFSETQ. The CDR3 DNA reads TGCGCCAGCAGCTTGGAGGGGAACACTGAAGCTTTCTTT. This encodes CASSLEGNTEAFF.

Note on this clonotype: A library made for alpha chains picked up this beta chain off target, so its size means little. The chain links TRBV12-3 or TRBV12-4 to TRBJ1-2, with TRBD1 matching 7 bases. Trimming at V came to 3 bases and at J to 4 bases, leaving 5 bases not matched to a gene. The CDR3 is 14 amino acids. The CDR3 coding sequence is TGTGCCAGCAGTTTTAGGGGGACAGTCTATGGCTACACCTTC. This encodes CASSFRGTVYGYTF.

As concerns this clonotype: This beta chain slipped into a library made for alpha chains as a stray read, so its size is not meaningful. This chain links TRBV27 with TRBJ1-1, with D maybe TRBD1 (6 bases). The CDR3 consists of 15 residues. Germline V gene sequence: CDR1 MNHEY, CDR2 SMNVEV (reference sequence). The V gene lost 3 bases and the J gene lost 1 base, with 12 bases spanning the gap. The CDR3 protein is CASSFLGQRNTEAFF. The CDR3 DNA follows: TGTGCCAGCAGTTTTCTCGGACAGAGGAACACTGAAGCTTTCTTT.

On this clonotype itself: This beta chain is an unintended read in a library built for alpha chains; its size means little. The gene calls are TRBV4-1 and TRBJ1-6, with 8 bases aligning to TRBD1. Trimming removed 4 bases from V and 10 bases from J; junction bases left unmatched: 6. Germline-derived CDR1 and CDR2 are MGHRA and YSYEKL. The CDR3 loop spans 14 amino acids. The CDR3 DNA reads TGCGCCAGCAGCCGAGACAGGGGTGAATCACCCCTCCACTTT. Translating gives CASSRDRGESPLHF.

A word on this clonotype: For a library built for alpha chains, this beta chain is a stray read; little rests on its size. V is TRBV12-5 and J is TRBJ1-1; no firm D call. Trimming stripped 7 bases from V and 0 bases from J, with 6 bases between. Germline values: CDR1 LGHNT, CDR2 FRNRAP. The CDR3 is 12 amino acids. CDR3 DNA: TGTGCTAGTGCCTCCTTGAACACTGAAGCTTTCTTT. Translating gives CASASLNTEAFF.